The sequence of this T cell receptor beta chain was determined in a study of PD-L1 blockade in urothelial cancer. Study overall: Typically, measured as a median, blood samples had about 140,000 T cells. Whole-study results and caveats: Larger 3-week expansion of tumor-associated blood clones was seen in durable-benefit patients.

Synthetic TCR analog templates were spiked into each PCR. TCRdb's copy holds only in-frame clones and misses some; the assay was immunoSEQ multiplex PCR. The sample lists around 100,000 clones, around 85% occurring once. To note about this clone: The antigen remains undetermined.

With 3 bases removed from V and 6 bases from J, the gap between germline ends came to 12 bases. Germline V lookup: CDR1 MNHEY, CDR2 SMNVEV (reference sequence). This CDR3 is built from 13 residues. The receptor's source is a man aged 50 to 59 with urothelial cancer. The input for sequencing was PBMCs, taken around atezolizumab (anti-PD-L1) treatment. This chain joins TRBV27 and TRBJ2-7; weak D call: TRBD2 (6 bases). The CDR3 bases are TGTGCCAGCAGTTTCTGGAGGGACGGCGAGCAGTACTTC. Translation: CASSFWRDGEQYF.